Listed below are T cell receptor beta chains from one sample, sequenced in a study of cytomegalovirus exposure and HLA in healthy donors. Sequencing used immunoSEQ multiplex PCR; TCRdb keeps in-frame clones, though not all of them. The sample has 200,000 to 250,000 clones; 65% to 85% are singletons. Sequenced sample: PBMCs. These receptors were obtained from a man aged 50 to 60 in good health and CMV-seronegative. Both conserved end residues are part of each CDR3. D genes are given only for firm matches. Not all rows give a size; the values are once, few, many and, for expanded clones, a class.

D gene: NA; V gene: TRBV5-1; J gene: TRBJ2-1; clone size: few; CDR3 DNA: TGCGCCAGCAGCTCCATCTCGGGTGAGCAGTTCTTC; CDR3 protein: CASSSISGEQFF
D gene: TRBD1; V gene: TRBV5-5; J gene: TRBJ1-1; clone size: few; CDR3 DNA: TGTGCCAGCAGCTTTACCGGGACAGAAAACACTGAAGCTTTCTTT; CDR3 protein: CASSFTGTENTEAFF
D gene: NA; V gene: TRBV2; J gene: TRBJ2-2; clone size: NA; CDR3 DNA: TGTGCCAGCAGCCTGACAGAGGTGGCCGGGGAGCTGTTTTTT; CDR3 protein: CASSLTEVAGELFF
D gene: NA; V gene: TRBV5-4; J gene: TRBJ1-2; clone size: NA; CDR3 DNA: TGTGCCAGCAGCTCCAGGGGAGAAGGGTATGGCTACACCTTC; CDR3 protein: CASSSRGEGYGYTF
D gene: NA; V gene: TRBV7-6; J gene: TRBJ1-1; clone size: NA; CDR3 DNA: TGTGCCAGCAGCTCCCTTGGGGCCTTGAACACTGAAGCTTTCTTT; CDR3 protein: CASSSLGALNTEAFF
D gene: TRBD1; V gene: TRBV6-6; J gene: TRBJ2-7; clone size: few; CDR3 DNA: TGTGCCAGCAGTGGCCGGGACAGGCTGACCTACGAGCAGTACTTC; CDR3 protein: CASSGRDRLTYEQYF
D gene: NA; V gene: TRBV10-3; J gene: TRBJ1-5; clone size: NA; CDR3 DNA: TGTGCCATCAGTGAGTCGACGGGGAATCAGCCCCAGCATTTT; CDR3 protein: CAISESTGNQPQHF
D gene: TRBD1; V gene: TRBV11-1; J gene: TRBJ2-7; clone size: NA; CDR3 DNA: TGTGCCAGCAGCTTAGAGGACAGGGTATACGAGCAGTACTTC; CDR3 protein: CASSLEDRVYEQYF
D gene: NA; V gene: TRBV19; J gene: TRBJ2-1; clone size: NA; CDR3 DNA: TGTGCCAGTAGTACCAAATCATCCAGGGACATCAATGAGCAGTTCTTC; CDR3 protein: CASSTKSSRDINEQFF
D gene: NA; V gene: TRBV28; J gene: TRBJ2-2; clone size: NA; CDR3 DNA: TGTGCCAGCAGGGGGGCGGGAGCGGGCACCGGGGAGCTGTTTTTT; CDR3 protein: CASRGAGAGTGELFF
D gene: NA; V gene: TRBV7-9; J gene: TRBJ2-7; clone size: NA; CDR3 DNA: TGTGCCAGCAGCACGACTTCGGCCTTGAGAGACGAGCAGTACTTC; CDR3 protein: CASSTTSALRDEQYF
D gene: NA; V gene: TRBV9; J gene: TRBJ2-5; clone size: NA; CDR3 DNA: TGTGCCAGCAGCGCTGAAGAGACCCAGTACTTC; CDR3 protein: CASSAEETQYF
D gene: NA; V gene: TRBV5-1; J gene: TRBJ2-2; clone size: NA; CDR3 DNA: TGCGCCAGCAGCTTGGCCGTAACAGGGCTCACCGGGGAGCTGTTTTTT; CDR3 protein: CASSLAVTGLTGELFF
D gene: NA; V gene: TRBV27; J gene: TRBJ2-7; clone size: NA; CDR3 DNA: TGTGCCAGCAGTTTCCGCGACACCGCCAGCGGGGACACCTACGAGCAGTACTTC; CDR3 protein: CASSFRDTASGDTYEQYF
D gene: TRBD1; V gene: TRBV28; J gene: TRBJ2-2; clone size: NA; CDR3 DNA: TGTGCCAGCAGTTCGCTGGACAGGGACATCGCGAACACCGGGGAGCTGTTTTTT; CDR3 protein: CASSSLDRDIANTGELFF
D gene: TRBD2; V gene: TRBV12-5; J gene: TRBJ2-1; clone size: NA; CDR3 DNA: TGTGCTAGTGGTTTGGTAGGCGGGAGGGGAAATGAGCAGTTCTTC; CDR3 protein: CASGLVGGRGNEQFF
D gene: TRBD1; V gene: TRBV27; J gene: TRBJ1-2; clone size: NA; CDR3 DNA: TGTGCCAGCAGTTTACGGGGACAGGGAAGGGGCTACACCTTC; CDR3 protein: CASSLRGQGRGYTF
D gene: NA; V gene: TRBV11-2; J gene: TRBJ2-7; clone size: NA; CDR3 DNA: TGTGCCAGCAGCTTAGCCAGCGGTAGGGTGTCCTACGAGCAGTACTTC; CDR3 protein: CASSLASGRVSYEQYF
D gene: NA; V gene: TRBV11-2; J gene: TRBJ2-6; clone size: NA; CDR3 DNA: TGTGCCAGCAGCTTAAGGTACGATTCGGGCTCTGGGGCCAACGTCCTGACTTTC; CDR3 protein: CASSLRYDSGSGANVLTF
D gene: TRBD1; V gene: TRBV10-3; J gene: TRBJ1-2; clone size: NA; CDR3 DNA: TGTGCCATCAGCCGACAGGGCCTGTTGGACTATGGCTACACCTTC; CDR3 protein: CAISRQGLLDYGYTF
D gene: TRBD1; V gene: TRBV7-2; J gene: TRBJ1-4; clone size: few; CDR3 DNA: TGTGCCAGCAGCGGGACAGGGGATGAAAAACTGTTTTTT; CDR3 protein: CASSGTGDEKLFF
D gene: NA; V gene: TRBV2; J gene: TRBJ2-6; clone size: NA; CDR3 DNA: TGTGCCAGCATTCGAGGGTTACCTGGGGCCAACGTCCTGACTTTC; CDR3 protein: CASIRGLPGANVLTF
D gene: NA; V gene: TRBV28; J gene: TRBJ2-3; clone size: NA; CDR3 DNA: TGTGCCAGCAGTTTATCCGCGGCGGGGGCAGGTACGCAGTATTTT; CDR3 protein: CASSLSAAGAGTQYF
D gene: TRBD1; V gene: TRBV7-2; J gene: TRBJ2-5; clone size: NA; CDR3 DNA: TGTGCCAGCAGCTTAGATCGGGGACAGGCGAAGACCCAGTACTTC; CDR3 protein: CASSLDRGQAKTQYF
D gene: NA; V gene: TRBV28; J gene: TRBJ2-7; clone size: NA; CDR3 DNA: TGTGCCAGCATAGAATCCCCAGGGAAGGCTTCCTACGAGCAGTACTTC; CDR3 protein: CASIESPGKASYEQYF
D gene: TRBD2; V gene: TRBV11-3; J gene: TRBJ2-1; clone size: NA; CDR3 DNA: TGTGCCAGCAGCGTTGGGGCGGGAGTACTCAATGAGCAGTTCTTC; CDR3 protein: CASSVGAGVLNEQFF
D gene: NA; V gene: TRBV6-1; J gene: TRBJ1-1; clone size: NA; CDR3 DNA: TGTGCCAGCAGTTACCGAGAATATGCTTTCTTT; CDR3 protein: CASSYREYAFF
D gene: NA; V gene: TRBV7-8; J gene: TRBJ2-5; clone size: NA; CDR3 DNA: TGTGCCAGCAGCCAAAGGACATTCCAAGAGACCCAGTACTTC; CDR3 protein: CASSQRTFQETQYF
D gene: NA; V gene: TRBV7-2; J gene: TRBJ2-1; clone size: NA; CDR3 DNA: TGTGCCAGCAGCTTAAGGGGCAGCAATGAGCAGTTCTTC; CDR3 protein: CASSLRGSNEQFF
D gene: TRBD1; V gene: TRBV19; J gene: TRBJ1-5; clone size: NA; CDR3 DNA: TGTGCCAGTAGTATTCTTTACGACAGGGAGGATCGCCAGCCCCAGCATTTT; CDR3 protein: CASSILYDREDRQPQHF
D gene: TRBD1; V gene: TRBV4-1; J gene: TRBJ2-7; clone size: once; CDR3 DNA: TGCGCCAGCAGCCTAGGGACCAGGGACAGGTACGAGCAGTACTTC; CDR3 protein: CASSLGTRDRYEQYF
D gene: TRBD1; V gene: TRBV6-5; J gene: TRBJ1-1; clone size: once; CDR3 DNA: TGTGCCAGCAGCAAGAGAGGACAGGCAAACACTGAAGCTTTCTTT; CDR3 protein: CASSKRGQANTEAFF
D gene: NA; V gene: TRBV19; J gene: TRBJ2-7; clone size: NA; CDR3 DNA: TGTGCCAGTAGTATAGTGGGGACACAAACCTACGAGCAGTACTTC; CDR3 protein: CASSIVGTQTYEQYF
D gene: NA; V gene: TRBV28; J gene: TRBJ1-5; clone size: NA; CDR3 DNA: TGTGCCAGCATCTCGGGGGGGTTAGGCAATCAGCCCCAGCATTTT; CDR3 protein: CASISGGLGNQPQHF
D gene: TRBD2; V gene: TRBV28; J gene: TRBJ2-5; clone size: few; CDR3 DNA: TGTGCCAGCAGTCATGGGGGACTAGCGATCCCCAAAGAGACCCAGTACTTC; CDR3 protein: CASSHGGLAIPKETQYF
D gene: NA; V gene: TRBV4-2; J gene: TRBJ1-5; clone size: NA; CDR3 DNA: TGTGCCAGCAGCCAGGGGGCGCGACCCCAGCATTTT; CDR3 protein: CASSQGARPQHF
D gene: NA; V gene: TRBV5-6; J gene: TRBJ2-3; clone size: NA; CDR3 DNA: TGTGCCAGCAGCTTGGGGGCAGGGACAGATACGCAGTATTTT; CDR3 protein: CASSLGAGTDTQYF
D gene: NA; V gene: TRBV19; J gene: TRBJ1-5; clone size: few; CDR3 DNA: TGTGCCAGCGCTTCCCAAGACGGGGTTCAGCCCCAGCATTTT; CDR3 protein: CASASQDGVQPQHF
D gene: NA; V gene: TRBV7-9; J gene: TRBJ2-2; clone size: NA; CDR3 DNA: TGTGCCACTCGAGGCCAGGGAAATTTGGACACCGGGGAGCTGTTTTTT; CDR3 protein: CATRGQGNLDTGELFF
D gene: NA; V gene: TRBV28; J gene: TRBJ1-2; clone size: NA; CDR3 DNA: TGTGCCAGCACCTCCCGAGGTGGAGGGGACTATGGCTACACCTTC; CDR3 protein: CASTSRGGGDYGYTF
D gene: TRBD2; V gene: TRBV30; J gene: TRBJ2-1; clone size: NA; CDR3 DNA: TGTGCCTGGAGTGGCACTAGCGGGAGGGTGAATGAGCAGTTCTTC; CDR3 protein: CAWSGTSGRVNEQFF
D gene: TRBD1; V gene: TRBV4-2; J gene: TRBJ2-1; clone size: NA; CDR3 DNA: TGTGCCAGCAGCCAAACCGGGACAGACAGCAATGAGCAGTTCTTC; CDR3 protein: CASSQTGTDSNEQFF
D gene: TRBD1; V gene: TRBV9; J gene: TRBJ2-1; clone size: NA; CDR3 DNA: TGTGCCAGCACCCCGACAGGGAGCTCCTACAATGAGCAGTTCTTC; CDR3 protein: CASTPTGSSYNEQFF
D gene: TRBD2; V gene: TRBV9; J gene: TRBJ2-3; clone size: NA; CDR3 DNA: TGTGCCAGCAGCGTAGGTAGCGGGAGGACAGATACGCAGTATTTT; CDR3 protein: CASSVGSGRTDTQYF
D gene: TRBD1; V gene: TRBV27; J gene: TRBJ1-2; clone size: NA; CDR3 DNA: TGTGCCAGCAGTCCCCGGGACAGACTCAGTTATGGCTACACCTTC; CDR3 protein: CASSPRDRLSYGYTF
D gene: NA; V gene: TRBV14; J gene: TRBJ2-2; clone size: NA; CDR3 DNA: TGTGCCAGCAGCCAAGGTACAGCCTACACCGGGGAGCTGTTTTTT; CDR3 protein: CASSQGTAYTGELFF
D gene: TRBD2; V gene: TRBV15; J gene: TRBJ2-3; clone size: NA; CDR3 DNA: TGTGCCACCAGCAGAGATTACGCCCCGGGCCGGGCGGGAGTCTCAGATACGCAGTATTTT; CDR3 protein: CATSRDYAPGRAGVSDTQYF
D gene: NA; V gene: TRBV6-5; J gene: TRBJ2-2; clone size: NA; CDR3 DNA: TGTGCCAGCAGACGGACTCTAAACACCGGGGAGCTGTTTTTT; CDR3 protein: CASRRTLNTGELFF
D gene: NA; V gene: TRBV27; J gene: TRBJ1-5; clone size: NA; CDR3 DNA: TGTGCCAGCAGTTTATACTGGAATCAGCCCCAGCATTTT; CDR3 protein: CASSLYWNQPQHF
D gene: TRBD1; V gene: TRBV5-1; J gene: TRBJ2-3; clone size: once; CDR3 DNA: TGCGCCAGCAGCCTACACAGGGGTCCCGCAGATACGCAGTATTTT; CDR3 protein: CASSLHRGPADTQYF
D gene: NA; V gene: TRBV6-5; J gene: TRBJ1-6; clone size: NA; CDR3 DNA: TGTGCAAGCAGAAGGGAGGGGTTGGAGTCACCCCTCCACTTT; CDR3 protein: CASRREGLESPLHF
D gene: NA; V gene: TRBV9; J gene: TRBJ2-7; clone size: NA; CDR3 DNA: TGTGCCAGCAGCGTACAGGGCAGGGGCTACGAGCAGTACTTC; CDR3 protein: CASSVQGRGYEQYF
D gene: TRBD1; V gene: TRBV19; J gene: TRBJ1-4; clone size: few; CDR3 DNA: TGTGCCAGTAGCAGCCCCGGGACAGGGTTCGAAAAACTGTTTTTT; CDR3 protein: CASSSPGTGFEKLFF
D gene: TRBD2; V gene: TRBV29-1; J gene: TRBJ2-1; clone size: NA; CDR3 DNA: TGCAGCGTTGAGGGGCGGAGCGGGAGCTACAATGAGCAGTTCTTC; CDR3 protein: CSVEGRSGSYNEQFF